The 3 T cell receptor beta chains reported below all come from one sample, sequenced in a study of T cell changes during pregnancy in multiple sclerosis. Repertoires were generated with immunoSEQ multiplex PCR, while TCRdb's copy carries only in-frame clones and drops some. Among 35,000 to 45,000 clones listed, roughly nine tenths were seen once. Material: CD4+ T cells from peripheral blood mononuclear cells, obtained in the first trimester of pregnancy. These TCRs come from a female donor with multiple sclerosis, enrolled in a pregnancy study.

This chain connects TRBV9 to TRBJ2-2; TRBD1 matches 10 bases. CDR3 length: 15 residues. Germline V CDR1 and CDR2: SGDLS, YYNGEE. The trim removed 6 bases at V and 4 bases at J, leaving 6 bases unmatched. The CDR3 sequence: CASTRTGGSTGELFF. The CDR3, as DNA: TGTGCCAGCACCAGGACAGGGGGGAGCACCGGGGAGCTGTTTTTT.

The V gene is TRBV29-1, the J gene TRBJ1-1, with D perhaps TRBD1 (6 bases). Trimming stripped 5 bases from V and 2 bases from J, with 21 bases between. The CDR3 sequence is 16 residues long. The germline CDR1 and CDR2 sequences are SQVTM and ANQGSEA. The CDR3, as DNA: TGCAGCGTTCAGACAGGAAAATCCCAAATCAACACTGAAGCTTTCTTT. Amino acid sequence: CSVQTGKSQINTEAFF.

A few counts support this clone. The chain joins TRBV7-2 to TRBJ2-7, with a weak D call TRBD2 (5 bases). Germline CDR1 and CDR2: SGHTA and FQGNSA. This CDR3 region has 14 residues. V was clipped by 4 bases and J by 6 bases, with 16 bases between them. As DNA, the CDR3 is TGTGCCAGCAGCTCCTTTCGAGGGCGAGGCGAGCAGTACTTC. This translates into CASSSFRGRGEQYF.